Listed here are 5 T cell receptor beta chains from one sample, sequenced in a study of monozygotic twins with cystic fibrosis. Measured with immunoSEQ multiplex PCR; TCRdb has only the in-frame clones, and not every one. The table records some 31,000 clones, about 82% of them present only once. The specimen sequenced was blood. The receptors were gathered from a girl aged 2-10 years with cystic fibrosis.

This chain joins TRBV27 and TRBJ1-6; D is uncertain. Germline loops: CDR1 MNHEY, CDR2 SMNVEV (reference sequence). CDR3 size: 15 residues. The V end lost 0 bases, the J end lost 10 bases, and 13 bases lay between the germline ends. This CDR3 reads CASSLSPGRGSPLHF. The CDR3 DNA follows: TGTGCCAGCAGTTTATCGCCAGGCAGAGGGTCACCCCTCCACTTT.

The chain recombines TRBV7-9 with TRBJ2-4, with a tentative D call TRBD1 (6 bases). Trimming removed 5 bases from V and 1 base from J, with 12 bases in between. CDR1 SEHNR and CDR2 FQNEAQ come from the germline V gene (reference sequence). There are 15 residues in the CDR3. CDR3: CASSEFTGAKNIQYF. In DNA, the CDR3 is TGTGCCAGCAGCGAATTCACAGGGGCCAAAAACATTCAGTACTTC.

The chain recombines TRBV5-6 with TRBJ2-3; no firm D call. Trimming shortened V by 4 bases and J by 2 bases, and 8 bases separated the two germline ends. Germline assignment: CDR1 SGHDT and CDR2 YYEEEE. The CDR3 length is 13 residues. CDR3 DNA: TGTGCCAGCAGCCCCTTCCTCACAGATACGCAGTATTTT. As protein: CASSPFLTDTQYF.

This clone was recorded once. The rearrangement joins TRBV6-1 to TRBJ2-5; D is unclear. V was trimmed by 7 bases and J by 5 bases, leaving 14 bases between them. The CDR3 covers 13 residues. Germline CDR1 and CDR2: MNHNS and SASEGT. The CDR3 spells CASNARPGETQYF. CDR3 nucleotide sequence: TGTGCCAGCAACGCTAGACCTGGGGAGACCCAGTACTTC.

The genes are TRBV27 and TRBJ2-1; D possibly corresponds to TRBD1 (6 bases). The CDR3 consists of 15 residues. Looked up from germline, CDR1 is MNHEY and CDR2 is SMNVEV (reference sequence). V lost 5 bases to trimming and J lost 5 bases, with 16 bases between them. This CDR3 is CASSLGTHRDNEQFF. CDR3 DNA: TGTGCCAGCAGTCTGGGGACACATAGAGACAATGAGCAGTTCTTC.